This entry is about one TCR beta chain. The antigen this receptor binds is unknown. The record has no base qualities; no much larger clone is one base away. The sample belongs to a study of T cells and copy number aberrations in small-cell lung cancer (dated by TCRdb to the early 2020s). For the wider study: To relate T cell metrics to mutations and copy number aberrations, the same tumor regions underwent both TCR repertoire sequencing and whole-exome sequencing. Tumor TCR data were available for 17 patients, and TCR data from both tumor and normal tissue were available for 15 or so patients.

The CDR3 starts with the cysteine, ends with the phenylalanine, and has 13 residues. The entry retains the CDR3 DNA only, 39 bases that are in frame from base 1. As encoded in the germline V gene (reference sequence), CDR1 is GTSNPN while CDR2 is SVGIG. V loses 1 base, J loses 0 bases, and the germline ends lie 4 bases apart. The donors were limited-stage small-cell lung cancer patients whose surgical resection took place in Hangzhou, China, between the late 2000s and the early 2020s. Every donor underwent upfront surgery with no preoperative chemotherapy or radiotherapy, and no donor received immunotherapy either before or after surgery. All 20 or so patients in the sequenced cohort were smokers or heavy second-hand smokers. Adjacent normal lung was collected at least 2 cm from the tumor margin and was morphologically confirmed by two pathologists to be free of malignant cells. To characterize heterogeneity of the T cell repertoire, the study applied multi-region TCR-beta sequencing to resected limited-stage small-cell lung cancers and to tumor-adjacent lung tissue. The AllPrep DNA/RNA FFPE Kit (Qiagen) was used to extract genomic DNA from FFPE tissue.

Using multiplexed V- and J-gene primers, the immunoSEQ hsTCRB Kit amplified TCR-beta CDR3 regions from genomic DNA. Unique DNA barcodes were added in a second PCR, and samples were pooled together with a negative and a positive control. The pooled TCR-beta libraries were sequenced using a 150-cycle paired-end protocol on an Illumina MiSeq. For the original study's pipeline: Raw sequencing data were processed by Adaptive Biotechnologies into a report containing normalized, annotated TCR-beta repertoires. T-cell density was computed as TCR-beta templates normalized to usable DNA, which was estimated by amplifying housekeeping genes. Richness was defined as the count of unique rearrangements, and clonality was defined as 1 minus Pielou's evenness. TCRdb provides this immuneACCESS table in a form limited to in-frame rearrangements. Some clones are lacking; in checked studies, under half of them reflect an unresolved V gene, and why the rest are absent is not known. V and J calls and clone size are those listed in that table; D and trimming were worked out from the DNA. For this sample the table gives 2,400 or so clones, of which roughly 84% were detected only once. The biggest ten clones account for roughly a tenth of the sample.

Overall study outcomes, separate from this receptor: Every specimen was formalin-fixed paraffin-embedded tissue, a material known to introduce sequencing artifacts. Tumors had lower T-cell density, richness and clonality than adjacent lung tissue, but the difference in density was not significant. Because surgical resection is uncommon in small-cell lung cancer, the study was limited by a small sample size, and the findings need validation.

Sequencing used normal tissue next to the tumor. Rearrangement joined TRBV30 to TRBJ1-5, with the identity of the D gene unclear. This TCR derives from a man aged 65 to 85 with small cell lung cancer. The CDR3 region: CAWSETSNQPQHF. The DNA sequence is given as TGTGCCTGGAGTGAGACTAGCAATCAGCCCCAGCATTTT.